The next 25 T cell receptor beta chains were all read from a single sample in a study of PD-L1 blockade in urothelial cancer (dated by TCRdb to about 2017). The sample's time point label, decoded: pretreatment peripheral blood. Libraries came from the immunoSEQ multiplex PCR assay. TCRdb re-hosts the immuneACCESS table, in-frame sequences only. Its copies lack some clones; in the studies checked, an unresolved V gene accounts for under half of them, and the cause for the rest is not known. For this sample the table gives about 130,000 clones, of which about four fifths were detected only once. The top ten constitute under 3.5% of the sample. Sample: PBMCs, taken around atezolizumab (anti-PD-L1) treatment. Receptor source: a man aged 50-60 years with urothelial cancer.

The chain has TRBV29-1 and TRBJ1-4, with a possible D match to TRBD1 (6 bases). There are 14 residues in the CDR3. V lost 4 bases to trimming and J lost 7 bases, with 16 bases between them. Germline CDR1 reads SQVTM; CDR2 reads ANQGSEA. The CDR3 loop reads CSVAPGVVSEKLFF. CDR3 sequence (DNA): TGCAGCGTTGCCCCAGGGGTAGTGTCTGAAAAACTGTTTTTT.

The rearrangement links TRBV7-9 to TRBJ2-7; TRBD2 matches 9 bases. Germline trimming cut 5 bases from V and 1 base from J; bases unmatched to any gene: 15. The germline V gene has CDR1 SEHNR and CDR2 FQNEAQ (reference sequence). This CDR3 spans 18 amino acids. The CDR3 bases are TGTGCCAGCAGCCCCGTTTGGCGGGAGGGCCGGAGTTCCTACGAGCAGTACTTC. Its translation: CASSPVWREGRSSYEQYF. Full variable domain (rest looked up from reference TRBV7-9 and TRBJ2-7): DTGVSQNPRHKITKRGQNVTFRCDPISEHNRLYWYRQTLGQGPEFLTYFQNEAQLEKSRLLSDRFSAERPKGSFSTLEIQRTEQGDSAMYLCASSPVWREGRSSYEQYFGPGTRLTVT.

The gene calls are TRBV6-6 and TRBJ2-2; D is perhaps TRBD1 (6 bases). V was shortened by 7 bases and J by 4 bases, with 13 bases between the two germline ends. The length of the CDR3 is 14 residues. Germline CDR1 is MNHNY and CDR2 is SVGAGI (reference sequence). CDR3 DNA sequence: TGTGCCAGCATTCTCAGGGGAATCACCGGGGAGCTGTTTTTT. Amino acids: CASILRGITGELFF.

This sequence joins TRBV28 and TRBJ1-1, with D perhaps matching TRBD1 (6 bases). The V and J ends lost 6 bases and 4 bases respectively, with 21 bases between them. The CDR3 spans 16 residues. Germline V gene data show CDR1 as MDHEN and CDR2 as SYDVKM. The CDR3 sequence is CASSFDRLGLSTEAFF. The CDR3 region has the DNA TGTGCCAGCAGCTTTGACAGGCTAGGTTTAAGCACTGAAGCTTTCTTT.

The rearrangement links TRBV5-4 to TRBJ2-7, with 8 bases identical to TRBD1. Germline loops: CDR1 SGHNT, CDR2 YYREEE (reference sequence). J lost 6 bases, V lost 5 bases, and 13 bases had no gene match. The CDR3 is 15 amino acids. The CDR3 DNA reads TGTGCCAGCAGTCCAGGACAGGGAATTAATGGCGAGCAGTACTTC. Its protein product is CASSPGQGINGEQYF.

This clone was observed a single time. The CDR3 spells CAWRAPTGAGGYTF. The CDR3 DNA sequence: TGTGCCTGGAGGGCCCCGACAGGGGCGGGGGGCTACACCTTC. The rearrangement links TRBV30 to TRBJ1-2; 8 bases align to TRBD1. The CDR3 has 14 residues. The germline V gene encodes CDR1 GTSNPN and CDR2 SVGIG (reference sequence). With 3 bases clipped from V and 8 bases from J, the junction kept 11 bases outside the gene matches.

The V and J genes are TRBV6-1 and TRBJ1-5; D may be TRBD1 (6 bases). Per the germline V gene, CDR1 is MNHNS and CDR2 is SASEGT. V was cut by 0 bases and J by 0 bases, with 12 bases left in between. The CDR3 sequence is 17 residues long. The CDR3 region is CASSEAWDTYSNQPQHF. The CDR3 nucleotides read TGTGCCAGCAGTGAAGCTTGGGACACATATAGCAATCAGCCCCAGCATTTT.

The chain uses TRBV7-6 and TRBJ1-1; the match to TRBD1 covers 7 bases. This CDR3 comprises 15 residues. Germline values: CDR1 SGHVS, CDR2 FNYEAQ. Losses at the gene ends were 3 bases for V and 0 bases for J; bases not matched to a gene: 4. The CDR3 spells CASSFPTGMNTEAFF. In DNA, the CDR3 is TGTGCCAGCAGCTTCCCGACAGGGATGAACACTGAAGCTTTCTTT.

The chain is built from TRBV5-1 and TRBJ2-3; maybe TRBD1 (7 bases). V gave up 0 bases and J gave up 6 bases, with 14 bases separating them. The CDR3 length is 15 residues. Germline lookup yields CDR1 SGHRS and CDR2 YFSETQ. The CDR3 bases are TGCGCCAGCAGCTTGGCGAGCGGAGGGGGCGATACGCAGTATTTT. Protein product: CASSLASGGGDTQYF.

The chain uses TRBV7-9 and TRBJ1-5, with a tentative D call TRBD1 (5 bases). The CDR3 spans 15 residues. The germline gives CDR1 SEHNR, CDR2 FQNEAQ (reference sequence). The V gene lost 5 bases and the J gene lost 5 bases, with 16 bases spanning the gap. The CDR3 DNA is TGTGCCAGCAGCCCCGGAGGGGTCGGGGATCAGCCCCAGCATTTT. Amino acid sequence: CASSPGGVGDQPQHF.

The chain is built from TRBV5-8 and TRBJ2-3; 12 nucleotides line up with TRBD2. Losses at the gene ends were 0 bases for V and 5 bases for J; bases not matched to a gene: 4. Germline assignment: CDR1 SGHTS and CDR2 YDEGEE. The CDR3 spans 16 residues. The CDR3 here is CASSLGLAGAVDTQYF. CDR3 coding DNA: TGTGCCAGCAGCTTGGGACTAGCGGGAGCAGTAGATACGCAGTATTTT.

The chain joins TRBV5-6 to TRBJ2-1, with D perhaps TRBD2 (6 bases). V gave up 0 bases and J gave up 2 bases, with 9 bases separating them. The CDR3 is made up of 15 amino acids. CDR1 is SGHDT, CDR2 YYEEEE, per germline. The CDR3 bases are TGTGCCAGCAGCTTGGTTGCGGGAACCTACAATGAGCAGTTCTTC. Translated: CASSLVAGTYNEQFF.

Ten or more counts support this clone. At one end, the junction sequence differs from germline, possibly due to a read error. This chain uses TRBV10-3 with TRBJ1-6; no firm D call. The CDR3 has 14 residues. Per the germline V gene, CDR1 is ENHRY and CDR2 is SYGVKD. DNA for the CDR3: TGTGCCATCAGTGACGGTCCCGGGGTCGGCTTTTTTATTTTT. It codes for CAISDGPGVGFFIF.

This sequence joins TRBV28 and TRBJ1-1; D is unclear. V was pared by 0 bases and J by 3 bases, with 8 bases between. The CDR3 loop spans 14 amino acids. Germline assignment: CDR1 MDHEN and CDR2 SYDVKM. In DNA form, the CDR3 reads TGTGCCAGCAGTTTATGGGGCGTCGACACTGAAGCTTTCTTT. This translates into CASSLWGVDTEAFF. Filled out from reference TRBV28 and TRBJ1-1, the complete variable domain reads DVKVTQSSRYLVKRTGEKVFLECVQDMDHENMFWYRQDPGLGLRLIYFSYDVKMKEKGDIPEGYSVSREKKERFSLILESASTNQTSMYLCASSLWGVDTEAFFGQGTRLTVV.

The chain combines TRBV5-6 with TRBJ2-3, with 8 bases that match TRBD2. CDR1 is SGHDT, CDR2 YYEEEE, per germline. V was pared by 1 base and J by 3 bases, with 7 bases of the junction left unmatched. The CDR3 consists of 16 residues. This CDR3 reads CASSLQSGRGTDTQYF. Written as DNA, the CDR3 is TGTGCCAGCAGCTTGCAAAGCGGGAGAGGAACAGATACGCAGTATTTT.

The chain carries TRBV7-6 and TRBJ2-3; no firm D call. This CDR3 has 14 amino acids. V lost 1 base and J 0 bases, leaving 5 bases between the germline ends. CDR1 SGHVS and CDR2 FNYEAQ come from the germline V gene. The CDR3 nucleotides are TGTGCCAGCAGCTTAGGACACAGCACAGATACGCAGTATTTT. Translated, it gives CASSLGHSTDTQYF.

The chain couples TRBV30 to TRBJ1-1; possible D gene TRBD1, 5 bases. Germline V CDR1 and CDR2: GTSNPN, SVGIG (reference sequence). The V gene lost 0 bases and the J gene lost 4 bases, with 12 bases spanning the gap. This CDR3 is built from 14 residues. In DNA form, the CDR3 reads TGTGCCTGGAGTGTTCTCGTGGGGGGCACTGAAGCTTTCTTT. This codes for CAWSVLVGGTEAFF.

The chain joins TRBV28 to TRBJ1-2, with a tentative D call TRBD1 (6 bases). Germline V gene sequence: CDR1 MDHEN, CDR2 SYDVKM. Trimming shortened V by 3 bases and J by 4 bases, and 9 bases separated the two germline ends. The CDR3 runs 13 residues. The CDR3 DNA is TGTGCCAGCAGTTTCGGACAGCCCTATGGCTACACCTTC. The encoded protein is CASSFGQPYGYTF.

This sequence joins TRBV7-2 and TRBJ1-2; D is undetermined. The CDR3 sequence is 14 residues long. Germline CDR1 reads SGHTA; CDR2 reads FQGNSA. Trimming took 1 base from V and 7 from J, leaving 13 bases between them. The CDR3, as DNA: TGTGCCAGCAGCTTAGACCAAGCGTCTCGTGGCTACACCTTC. It translates to CASSLDQASRGYTF.

The V call is TRBV7-2, the J call TRBJ2-1; TRBD2 aligns across 7 bases. The CDR3 has 14 amino acids. The trim removed 1 base at V and 9 bases at J, leaving 6 bases unmatched. CDR1 SGHTA and CDR2 FQGNSA come from the germline V gene. In DNA, the CDR3 is TGTGCCAGCAGCTTAGGGACTAGTTTCGGTGAGCAGTTCTTC. It is translated as CASSLGTSFGEQFF.

The rearrangement links TRBV27 to TRBJ2-7; a weak D match, TRBD1 (6 bases). With 4 bases removed from V and 3 bases from J, the gap between germline ends came to 10 bases. The CDR3 contains 13 residues. Germline V lookup: CDR1 MNHEY, CDR2 SMNVEV (reference sequence). This chain's CDR3 is CASSSIQGYEQYF. The CDR3 DNA reads TGTGCCAGCAGTTCGATACAGGGCTACGAGCAGTACTTC.

Here the CDR3 DNA reads TGTGCCACCCAGGGGGTCGGCGGGGTAAACTACGAGCAGTACTTC. Its protein product is CATQGVGGVNYEQYF. This sequence joins TRBV27 and TRBJ2-7; perhaps TRBD1 as D (7 bases). This CDR3 is built from 15 residues. V was shortened by 10 bases and J by 3 bases, with 22 bases between the two germline ends. Germline V gene lookup returns CDR1 MNHEY and CDR2 SMNVEV (reference sequence).

CDR3 residues: CASSPTRGETQYF. The CDR3 bases are TGTGCCAGCTCACCAACTAGGGGGGAGACCCAGTACTTC. This chain links TRBV18 with TRBJ2-5; D is possibly TRBD1 (6 bases). This CDR3 is 13 amino acids long. V lost 2 bases and J 5 bases, leaving 9 bases between the germline ends. Germline loops: CDR1 KGHSH, CDR2 LQKENI.

The chain combines TRBV6-5 with TRBJ1-1; TRBD1 might be the D (5 bases). Trimming pared 4 bases from V and 3 bases from J, leaving 9 bases between. The germline V gene encodes CDR1 MNHEY and CDR2 SVGAGI. CDR3 length: 13 amino acids. CDR3 region: CASSWTRYTEAFF. The CDR3, as DNA: TGTGCCAGCAGTTGGACAAGGTACACTGAAGCTTTCTTT.

The rearrangement uses TRBV28 and TRBJ2-5, with a weak D call TRBD2 (5 bases). CDR1 MDHEN and CDR2 SYDVKM come from the germline V gene. This CDR3 has 16 residues. V was pared by 6 bases and J by 5 bases, with 22 bases between. The CDR3 region is CASSLAVGEPNETQYF. Here the CDR3 DNA reads TGTGCCAGCAGCCTAGCCGTCGGCGAGCCTAATGAGACCCAGTACTTC. The whole variable domain, filled in from reference TRBV28 and TRBJ2-5, reads DVKVTQSSRYLVKRTGEKVFLECVQDMDHENMFWYRQDPGLGLRLIYFSYDVKMKEKGDIPEGYSVSREKKERFSLILESASTNQTSMYLCASSLAVGEPNETQYFGPGTRLLVL.